These 5 T cell receptor beta chains share one sample of origin, sequenced in a study of blood T cell repertoires in COVID-19. Assay used: immunoSEQ multiplex PCR; TCRdb lists only in-frame clones, some missing. The sample contains more than 30,000 clones, approximately 96% of which appear only once. The source material was peripheral blood. The origin of the receptors is a human donor with active COVID-19. The donor label of this sample is uncertain.

The V and J genes are TRBV7-2 and TRBJ2-7; 9 bases fit TRBD2. V shed 2 bases, J shed 4 bases, and the junction held 12 bases outside the gene matches. Germline V CDR1 and CDR2: SGHTA, FQGNSA. CDR3 length: 17 amino acids. CDR3 sequence reads: CASSLTPPGLARYEQYF. DNA for the CDR3: TGTGCCAGCAGCTTAACCCCTCCGGGACTAGCAAGATACGAGCAGTACTTC. The full variable domain, completed using reference TRBV7-2 and TRBJ2-7, is GAGVSQSPSNKVTEKGKDVELRCDPISGHTALYWYRQSLGQGLEFLIYFQGNSAPDKSGLPSDRFSAERTGGSVSTLTIQRTQQEDSAVYLCASSLTPPGLARYEQYFGPGTRLTVT.

This chain joins TRBV7-9 and TRBJ1-3; 9 nucleotides match TRBD1. After removal of 4 bases from V and 4 bases from J, the junction contained 2 bases not matched to a gene. Per germline, CDR1 SEHNR and CDR2 FQNEAQ (reference sequence). The CDR3 runs to 14 residues. CDR3 region: CASSSDRGGNTIYF. The CDR3 DNA sequence: TGTGCCAGCAGCTCAGACAGGGGGGGAAACACCATATATTTT.

This sequence joins TRBV3-1 (or the pseudogene TRBV3-2) and TRBJ1-3; 8 bases align to TRBD1. Unmatched junction bases numbered 4, after V lost 2 bases and J lost 4 bases. Germline CDR1 is LGHDT and CDR2 is YNNKEL (reference sequence). The CDR3 is made up of 15 amino acids. The CDR3 DNA follows: TGTGCCAGCAGCCAACAGACAGGGGTCGGAAACACCATATATTTT. Translating gives CASSQQTGVGNTIYF.

This clone has only one observation. The rearrangement uses TRBV4-3 and TRBJ1-1; TRBD1 aligns across 7 bases. Germline loops: CDR1 LGHNA, CDR2 YSLEER. The CDR3 loop spans 17 amino acids. V shed 3 bases, J shed 1 base, and the junction held 11 bases outside the gene matches. CDR3 nucleotides: TGCGCCAGCAGCCAGCTACCAGGGGGTTGGGCGAACACTGAAGCTTTCTTT. It yields the protein CASSQLPGGWANTEAFF.

The chain joins TRBV6-5 to TRBJ2-2, with a tentative D call TRBD1 (5 bases). The V end was cut by 5 bases, the J end by 5 bases, with 15 bases between. Germline V gene lookup returns CDR1 MNHEY and CDR2 SVGAGI. CDR3 length: 15 amino acids. DNA of the CDR3: TGTGCCAGCAGTAGGGGTTTGTTGGGTACCGGGGAGCTGTTTTTT. Protein: CASSRGLLGTGELFF.